These 14 T cell receptor beta chains came from one sample sequenced in a study of cytomegalovirus exposure and HLA in healthy donors. A multiplex PCR was run with 60 Vbeta primers and 13 Jbeta primers. Libraries were prepared by immunoSEQ multiplex PCR; TCRdb keeps only in-frame clonotypes and omits some of them. Of some 88,000 clones listed, roughly 71% were seen once; the top ten hold roughly a sixth. The sequenced sample was PBMCs. The receptors originated from a woman younger than 30 in good health and CMV-seropositive.

The rearrangement joins TRBV13 to TRBJ1-1; perhaps TRBD1 as D (6 bases). CDR1 PRHDT and CDR2 FYEKMQ come from the germline V gene (reference sequence). The V end lost 7 bases, the J end lost 1 base, and 28 bases lay between the germline ends. This CDR3 is 19 amino acids long. The CDR3 here is CASTTSILPAGQPNTEAFF. DNA of the CDR3: TGTGCCAGCACCACTTCTATCCTCCCCGCTGGACAGCCGAACACTGAAGCTTTCTTT.

V gene TRBV6-1 combines with J gene TRBJ2-3; TRBD2 matches at 11 bases. This CDR3 region has 15 residues. The V and J ends lost 6 bases and 7 bases, in that order; junction bases with no gene match: 9. Germline CDR1 reads MNHNS; CDR2 reads SASEGT. CDR3 coding DNA: TGTGCCAGCAGCCGAACGGGGACTAGCGGCTATACGCAGTATTTT. It translates to CASSRTGTSGYTQYF.

The chain employs TRBV29-1 and TRBJ2-7; maybe TRBD1 (5 bases). Trimming took 4 bases from V and 4 from J, leaving 11 bases between them. Germline V gene lookup returns CDR1 SQVTM and CDR2 ANQGSEA. The CDR3 length is 12 residues. The CDR3 here is CSVVSQGYEQYF. Here the CDR3 DNA reads TGCAGCGTTGTTAGTCAGGGTTACGAGCAGTACTTC.

CDR3 DNA: TGTGCCAGCAGCCCCTCAGCGGGGCGATACAATGAGCAGTTCTTC. It is translated as CASSPSAGRYNEQFF. The chain employs TRBV7-2 and TRBJ2-1; 7 bases fit TRBD2. Trimming removed 5 bases from V and 4 bases from J; junction bases left unmatched: 8. Germline loops: CDR1 SGHTA, CDR2 FQGNSA. There are 15 residues in the CDR3.

This chain uses TRBV28 with TRBJ1-3; 9 bases agree with TRBD1. With V trimmed by 6 bases and J by 0 bases, 3 bases remained unmatched. Germline CDR1 reads MDHEN; CDR2 reads SYDVKM. This CDR3 comprises 15 residues. CDR3 sequence reads: CASSLTGGSGNTIYF. For the CDR3, the DNA is TGTGCCAGCAGCCTGACAGGGGGCTCTGGAAACACCATATATTTT.

The chain employs TRBV5-6 and TRBJ2-7; tentative D call: TRBD1 (6 bases). Germline values: CDR1 SGHDT, CDR2 YYEEEE. The CDR3 length is 18 residues. V was cut by 2 bases and J by 2 bases, with 23 bases left in between. As DNA, the CDR3 is TGTGCCAGCAGCTTCGATGTCCGACCGGGACAAGGCCCCTACGAGCAGTACTTC. Its translation is CASSFDVRPGQGPYEQYF.

J is TRBJ1-2 and V is TRBV2, with 8 bases that match TRBD1. The CDR3 is made up of 14 amino acids. The germline CDR1 and CDR2 sequences are SNHLY and FYNNEI. V dropped 7 bases and J dropped 2; count of bases not matched to a gene: 6. The CDR3 is CASIPQGANYGYTF. CDR3 in DNA: TGTGCCAGCATTCCTCAGGGGGCGAACTATGGCTACACCTTC.

V and J are TRBV5-1 and TRBJ2-2, with D maybe TRBD2 (6 bases). Germline CDR1 SGHRS, CDR2 YFSETQ. V was clipped by 4 bases and J by 6 bases, with 19 bases between them. The CDR3 has 16 residues. The chain's CDR3 is CASSPMYGGKAGELFF. DNA of the CDR3: TGCGCCAGCAGCCCTATGTACGGGGGAAAGGCCGGGGAGCTGTTTTTT.

The V and J genes are TRBV5-4 and TRBJ2-3, with D tentatively TRBD2 (5 bases). The germline gives CDR1 SGHNT, CDR2 YYREEE (reference sequence). The CDR3 spans 14 residues. With 4 bases removed from V and 2 bases from J, the gap between germline ends came to 11 bases. The CDR3 region is CASSARRDTDTQYF. The CDR3 nucleotides read TGTGCCAGCAGCGCCCGACGGGACACAGATACGCAGTATTTT.

Comment on this clone: This same CDR3 is encoded by further DNA sequences in the sample. The rearrangement joins TRBV19 to TRBJ1-2, with 7 bases that match TRBD1. Per the germline V gene, CDR1 is LNHDA and CDR2 is SQIVND (reference sequence). J gave up 3 bases and V 3 bases, and 7 bases lay outside the gene matches. The CDR3 runs 15 residues. The CDR3 sequence: CASSIATGVDYGYTF. DNA of the CDR3: TGTGCCAGTAGTATCGCCACAGGGGTCGACTATGGCTACACCTTC.

The rearrangement uses TRBV2 and TRBJ1-6; TRBD1 might be the D (5 bases). From germline, CDR1 is SNHLY and CDR2 FYNNEI. Trimming removed 1 base from V and 9 bases from J, with 10 bases in between. This CDR3 is built from 14 residues. The DNA for the CDR3 is TGTGCCAGCAGTGAAGAGGTGGGGGGTTCACCCCTCCACTTT. Amino acid sequence: CASSEEVGGSPLHF. The whole variable domain, filled in from reference TRBV2 and TRBJ1-6, reads EPEVTQTPSHQVTQMGQEVILRCVPISNHLYFYWYRQILGQKVEFLVSFYNNEISEKSEIFDDQFSVERPDGSNFTLKIRSTKLEDSAMYFCASSEEVGGSPLHFGNGTRLTVT.

The chain has TRBV5-8 and TRBJ2-5, with 7 bases lining up with TRBD2. Germline CDR1 is SGHTS and CDR2 is YDEGEE. This CDR3 region has 14 residues. V shed 0 bases, J shed 7 bases, and the junction held 6 bases outside the gene matches. CDR3 DNA sequence: TGTGCCAGCAGCTTGGAGGGAGGGAAGGGGACCCAGTACTTC. Translation gives CASSLEGGKGTQYF.

For the CDR3, the DNA is TGTGCCAGCAGCTTAGACAGCTCCTACGAGCAGTACTTC. It codes for CASSLDSSYEQYF. J is TRBJ2-7 and V is TRBV7-6; D uncertain. CDR3 length: 13 amino acids. Germline V gene lookup returns CDR1 SGHVS and CDR2 FNYEAQ. The V end was cut by 1 base, the J end by 0 bases, with 4 bases between. Together with reference TRBV7-6 and TRBJ2-7, the CDR3 gives the full variable domain: GAGVSQSPRYKVTKRGQDVALRCDPISGHVSLYWYRQALGQGPEFLTYFNYEAQQDKSGLPNDRFSAERPEGSISTLTIQRTEQRDSAMYRCASSLDSSYEQYFGPGTRLTVT.

This rearrangement joins TRBV7-2 to TRBJ1-1; D might be TRBD1 (5 bases). Trimming took 1 base from V and 1 from J, leaving 10 bases between them. The CDR3 covers 15 residues. Per germline, CDR1 SGHTA and CDR2 FQGNSA. In DNA form, the CDR3 reads TGTGCCAGCAGCTTAGATGGCAGGGCGAACACTGAAGCTTTCTTT. Amino acids: CASSLDGRANTEAFF.